The 2 T cell receptor beta chains listed next were all sequenced from one sample in a study of T-cell reconstitution after alpha-beta-depleted transplantation in children. This sample's TCRbeta library carried unique molecular identifier barcodes. TCRdb fed the PCR reads into MiXCR, producing one record per CDR3 protein. This table holds 180,000 or so distinct CDR3 sequences, just under 6.5% found once. This sample comprised PBMCs, obtained before TCRalphabeta/CD19-depleted stem cell transplant. Receptors were obtained from a girl less than two years old with combined immunodeficiency, due to receive a stem cell transplant.

This clonotype showed up many times. V gene TRBV6-5 combines with J gene TRBJ2-5; TRBD1 is a possible D gene (6 bases). Germline CDR1 is MNHEY and CDR2 is SVGAGI. This CDR3 region has 15 residues. Trimming stripped 0 bases from V and 4 bases from J, with 12 bases between. CDR3 region: CASSYSVATGETQYF. The CDR3 region has the DNA TGTGCCAGCAGTTACTCGGTGGCGACAGGAGAGACCCAGTACTTC.

Many counts were recorded for this clonotype. This chain links TRBV7-9 with TRBJ2-2; D call uncertain. The CDR3 spans 10 residues. Trimming shortened V by 6 bases and J by 6 bases, and 2 bases separated the two germline ends. CDR1 and CDR2 (germline): SEHNR, FQNEAQ (reference sequence). The CDR3: CASRSGELFF. DNA of the CDR3: TGTGCCAGCAGATCCGGGGAGCTGTTTTTT.